This is a list of T cell receptor beta chains from one sample in a study of blood T cell repertoires in COVID-19. Measured with immunoSEQ multiplex PCR; TCRdb has only the in-frame clones, and not every one. The sample shows 300,000 to 450,000 clones, around 87% of them seen only once. Sequencing was carried out using PBMCs or T cells enriched from blood (not recorded which). Receptors originate from a man in his forties in a cohort exposed to, infected with or recovered from COVID-19 (not recorded which). The CDR3 runs from the conserved cysteine through the conserved F or W. The order of the fields is V gene, D gene, J gene, clone size, CDR3 protein, CDR3 DNA. D genes are given only for firm matches. Expanded clones are given a class, and other clones once, few, many or no size at all.

v_call: TRBV24-1
d_call: TRBD2
j_call: TRBJ2-1
clone_size: .
cdr3_aa: CATSDYGTSGWEQFF
cdr3_nt: TGTGCCACCAGTGATTACGGGACTAGCGGTTGGGAGCAGTTCTTC

v_call: TRBV7-8
d_call: .
j_call: TRBJ1-5
clone_size: .
cdr3_aa: CASSLEQLMQPQHF
cdr3_nt: TGTGCCAGCAGCCTCGAGCAATTGATGCAGCCCCAGCATTTT

v_call: TRBV15
d_call: .
j_call: TRBJ1-2
clone_size: .
cdr3_aa: CATSIPGVNYGYTF
cdr3_nt: TGTGCCACCAGCATTCCAGGGGTCAACTATGGCTACACCTTC

v_call: TRBV9
d_call: TRBD1
j_call: TRBJ2-3
clone_size: .
cdr3_aa: CASSRDRSTDTQYF
cdr3_nt: TGTGCCAGCAGCCGGGACAGAAGCACAGATACGCAGTATTTT

v_call: TRBV19
d_call: TRBD2
j_call: TRBJ2-7
clone_size: .
cdr3_aa: CASAGTRSDGEQYF
cdr3_nt: TGTGCCAGCGCGGGGACTAGGTCGGATGGCGAGCAGTACTTC

v_call: TRBV6-5
d_call: .
j_call: TRBJ1-4
clone_size: .
cdr3_aa: CASRFTGPTNEKLFF
cdr3_nt: TGTGCCAGCAGATTTACAGGCCCAACTAATGAAAAACTGTTTTTT

v_call: TRBV27
d_call: .
j_call: TRBJ2-1
clone_size: .
cdr3_aa: CASIKRAYNEQFF
cdr3_nt: TGTGCCAGCATTAAGCGGGCCTACAATGAGCAGTTCTTC

v_call: TRBV19
d_call: .
j_call: TRBJ1-3
clone_size: few
cdr3_aa: CASSMGASFSGNTIYF
cdr3_nt: TGTGCCAGTAGTATGGGGGCTTCTTTCTCTGGAAACACCATATATTTT

v_call: TRBV9
d_call: .
j_call: TRBJ1-1
clone_size: .
cdr3_aa: CASSVLANTEAFF
cdr3_nt: TGTGCCAGCAGCGTACTGGCAAACACTGAAGCTTTCTTT

v_call: TRBV27
d_call: .
j_call: TRBJ2-2
clone_size: .
cdr3_aa: CASSPLGVKGSNTGELFF
cdr3_nt: TGTGCCAGCAGTCCTCTCGGGGTTAAGGGATCAAACACCGGGGAGCTGTTTTTT

v_call: TRBV27
d_call: .
j_call: TRBJ1-1
clone_size: .
cdr3_aa: CASSNPTRGIGDTEAFF
cdr3_nt: TGTGCCAGCAGTAATCCGACCAGGGGAATCGGCGACACTGAAGCTTTCTTT

v_call: TRBV18
d_call: .
j_call: TRBJ2-7
clone_size: .
cdr3_aa: CASSPLEGGVAEQYF
cdr3_nt: TGTGCCAGCTCACCACTGGAAGGAGGGGTAGCCGAGCAGTACTTC

v_call: TRBV4-1
d_call: TRBD1
j_call: TRBJ2-4
clone_size: .
cdr3_aa: CASSRGQGDNLAKNIQYF
cdr3_nt: TGCGCCAGCAGCAGAGGACAGGGGGACAACCTAGCCAAAAACATTCAGTACTTC

v_call: TRBV7-2
d_call: TRBD1
j_call: TRBJ1-6
clone_size: .
cdr3_aa: CASSLAPGTGTINSPLHF
cdr3_nt: TGTGCCAGCAGCTTAGCGCCGGGGACAGGGACGATCAATTCACCCCTCCACTTT

v_call: TRBV4-1
d_call: TRBD2
j_call: TRBJ2-7
clone_size: .
cdr3_aa: CASSRWTSGSHEQYF
cdr3_nt: TGCGCCAGCAGCCGATGGACTAGCGGGAGCCACGAGCAGTACTTC

v_call: TRBV7-2
d_call: TRBD1
j_call: TRBJ1-2
clone_size: once
cdr3_aa: CASSPFGQAGNYGYTF
cdr3_nt: TGTGCCAGCAGCCCCTTCGGACAGGCGGGAAACTATGGCTACACCTTC

v_call: TRBV19
d_call: TRBD1
j_call: TRBJ2-2
clone_size: few
cdr3_aa: CASGSGGRYTGELFF
cdr3_nt: TGTGCCAGTGGGTCAGGGGGACGTTACACCGGGGAGCTGTTTTTT

v_call: TRBV5-1
d_call: TRBD2
j_call: TRBJ2-5
clone_size: .
cdr3_aa: CASGGLAGEETQYF
cdr3_nt: TGCGCCAGCGGCGGACTAGCGGGAGAAGAGACCCAGTACTTC

v_call: TRBV18
d_call: .
j_call: TRBJ1-4
clone_size: .
cdr3_aa: CASSPGQEGEKLFF
cdr3_nt: TGTGCCAGCTCACCAGGGCAGGAGGGTGAAAAACTGTTTTTT

v_call: TRBV7-2
d_call: .
j_call: TRBJ2-3
clone_size: .
cdr3_aa: CASSLDSRTDTQYF
cdr3_nt: TGTGCCAGCAGCTTAGACTCGCGCACAGATACGCAGTATTTT

v_call: TRBV6-1
d_call: .
j_call: TRBJ1-5
clone_size: .
cdr3_aa: CASSEFIQNQPQHF
cdr3_nt: TGTGCCAGCAGTGAATTTATACAGAATCAGCCCCAGCATTTT

v_call: TRBV28
d_call: .
j_call: TRBJ1-1
clone_size: few
cdr3_aa: CASTDQRATNTEAFF
cdr3_nt: TGTGCCAGCACCGACCAGCGAGCTACGAACACTGAAGCTTTCTTT

v_call: TRBV6-5
d_call: .
j_call: TRBJ1-2
clone_size: .
cdr3_aa: CASSYSMIQGGYGYTF
cdr3_nt: TGTGCCAGCAGTTACTCGATGATTCAGGGAGGGTATGGCTACACCTTC

v_call: TRBV9
d_call: TRBD2
j_call: TRBJ2-1
clone_size: .
cdr3_aa: CASREESLAGVEQFF
cdr3_nt: TGTGCCAGCCGCGAAGAATCACTAGCGGGAGTTGAGCAGTTCTTC

v_call: TRBV5-1
d_call: .
j_call: TRBJ1-6
clone_size: .
cdr3_aa: CASSFSGAGNSPLHF
cdr3_nt: TGCGCCAGCAGCTTTTCAGGGGCGGGTAATTCACCCCTCCACTTT

v_call: TRBV10-3
d_call: .
j_call: TRBJ2-1
clone_size: .
cdr3_aa: CAISEFNNEQFF
cdr3_nt: TGTGCCATCAGTGAGTTCAACAATGAGCAGTTCTTC

v_call: TRBV7-2
d_call: TRBD1
j_call: TRBJ1-5
clone_size: .
cdr3_aa: CASSLGGGQKYQPQHF
cdr3_nt: TGTGCCAGCAGCTTAGGAGGGGGACAGAAGTACCAGCCCCAGCATTTT

v_call: TRBV18
d_call: TRBD1
j_call: TRBJ2-7
clone_size: .
cdr3_aa: CASSPSGTGQSYEQYF
cdr3_nt: TGTGCCAGCTCACCTTCCGGGACAGGGCAGTCCTACGAGCAGTACTTC

v_call: TRBV18
d_call: .
j_call: TRBJ1-5
clone_size: .
cdr3_aa: CASSPPSQGTHF
cdr3_nt: TGTGCCAGCTCACCACCGTCGCAGGGTACGCATTTT

v_call: TRBV4-2
d_call: TRBD2
j_call: TRBJ2-1
clone_size: .
cdr3_aa: CASSQSTGLVNEQFF
cdr3_nt: TGTGCCAGCAGCCAATCTACAGGACTAGTCAATGAGCAGTTCTTC

v_call: TRBV18
d_call: .
j_call: TRBJ1-6
clone_size: .
cdr3_aa: CASSAASNSPLHF
cdr3_nt: TGTGCCAGCTCAGCGGCCAGTAATTCACCCCTCCACTTT

v_call: TRBV5-5
d_call: .
j_call: TRBJ1-1
clone_size: .
cdr3_aa: CASSLQLSAEAFF
cdr3_nt: TGTGCCAGCAGCTTGCAGTTGAGCGCTGAAGCTTTCTTT

v_call: TRBV7-2
d_call: .
j_call: TRBJ1-2
clone_size: .
cdr3_aa: CASSLETQRYGYTF
cdr3_nt: TGTGCCAGCAGCTTAGAGACCCAGCGCTATGGCTACACCTTC

v_call: TRBV18
d_call: TRBD2
j_call: TRBJ2-5
clone_size: .
cdr3_aa: CASSPNGLAGNSKETQYF
cdr3_nt: TGTGCCAGCTCACCAAACGGACTAGCGGGCAACTCGAAAGAGACCCAGTACTTC

v_call: TRBV11-2
d_call: .
j_call: TRBJ2-1
clone_size: .
cdr3_aa: CASSLGQIYNEQFF
cdr3_nt: TGTGCCAGCAGCTTAGGGCAGATCTACAATGAGCAGTTCTTC

v_call: TRBV24-1
d_call: TRBD1
j_call: TRBJ2-5
clone_size: .
cdr3_aa: CATSDWGDRGHETQYF
cdr3_nt: TGTGCCACCAGTGATTGGGGGGACAGGGGGCATGAGACCCAGTACTTC

v_call: TRBV6-1
d_call: .
j_call: TRBJ2-7
clone_size: .
cdr3_aa: CASSEAERYYEQYF
cdr3_nt: TGTGCCAGCAGTGAAGCGGAGCGGTACTACGAGCAGTACTTC

v_call: TRBV6-4
d_call: .
j_call: TRBJ2-1
clone_size: .
cdr3_aa: CASSEVEGTEQFF
cdr3_nt: TGTGCCAGCAGTGAGGTCGAGGGAACTGAGCAGTTCTTC

v_call: TRBV6-6
d_call: TRBD1
j_call: TRBJ2-1
clone_size: .
cdr3_aa: CASSNGQGAYNEQFF
cdr3_nt: TGTGCCAGCAGTAACGGACAGGGGGCCTACAATGAGCAGTTCTTC

v_call: TRBV5-8
d_call: .
j_call: TRBJ1-5
clone_size: .
cdr3_aa: CASSSGQQHSNQPQHF
cdr3_nt: TGTGCCAGCAGCTCGGGACAACAACATAGCAATCAGCCCCAGCATTTT

v_call: TRBV6-5
d_call: .
j_call: TRBJ1-5
clone_size: .
cdr3_aa: CASSYSRDQPQHF
cdr3_nt: TGTGCCAGCAGTTACTCGAGGGATCAGCCCCAGCATTTT

v_call: TRBV27
d_call: .
j_call: TRBJ2-3
clone_size: .
cdr3_aa: CASSFAAQFRADTQYF
cdr3_nt: TGTGCCAGCAGTTTTGCTGCGCAGTTCAGGGCCGATACGCAGTATTTT

v_call: TRBV11-3
d_call: TRBD2
j_call: TRBJ2-2
clone_size: .
cdr3_aa: CASSPTSVNTGELFF
cdr3_nt: TGTGCCAGCAGCCCGACTAGCGTTAACACCGGGGAGCTGTTTTTT

v_call: TRBV27
d_call: TRBD2
j_call: TRBJ2-1
clone_size: .
cdr3_aa: CASSLYASGAYNEQFF
cdr3_nt: TGTGCCAGCAGTTTATATGCTAGCGGGGCCTACAATGAGCAGTTCTTC

v_call: TRBV28
d_call: .
j_call: TRBJ2-7
clone_size: .
cdr3_aa: CASKTRERDKSSYEQYF
cdr3_nt: TGTGCCAGCAAGACTCGAGAACGGGACAAGAGCTCCTACGAGCAGTACTTC

v_call: TRBV7-6
d_call: TRBD2
j_call: TRBJ2-5
clone_size: .
cdr3_aa: CASSFGGSLIETQYF
cdr3_nt: TGTGCCAGCAGCTTCGGGGGGTCCCTTATAGAGACCCAGTACTTC

v_call: TRBV15
d_call: TRBD2
j_call: TRBJ2-3
clone_size: few
cdr3_aa: CATSRGLAPDTQYF
cdr3_nt: TGTGCCACCAGCAGAGGACTAGCCCCAGATACGCAGTATTTT

v_call: TRBV7-9
d_call: .
j_call: TRBJ2-3
clone_size: once
cdr3_aa: CASSLEGGRPTDTQYF
cdr3_nt: TGTGCCAGCAGCTTAGAAGGGGGAAGACCCACAGATACGCAGTATTTT

v_call: TRBV25-1
d_call: TRBD1
j_call: TRBJ2-5
clone_size: .
cdr3_aa: CASSASTGVYQETQYF
cdr3_nt: TGTGCCAGCAGTGCTTCCACAGGGGTTTACCAAGAGACCCAGTACTTC

v_call: TRBV5-1
d_call: .
j_call: TRBJ1-1
clone_size: .
cdr3_aa: CASSWDLDTEAFF
cdr3_nt: TGCGCCAGCAGTTGGGACTTAGATACTGAAGCTTTCTTT

v_call: TRBV19
d_call: TRBD1
j_call: TRBJ1-1
clone_size: .
cdr3_aa: CASSPSGTGSTEAFF
cdr3_nt: TGTGCCAGTAGTCCCTCCGGGACAGGAAGTACTGAAGCTTTCTTT